The clone carrying this T cell receptor (beta chain) appeared a few times. Its antigen is currently unknown. Each of the CD4+ naive, central memory, regulatory and stem cell-like memory populations was sorted via CD45RO/CCR7/CD25/CD127/CD95/CD27. This sample is drawn from a study of beta chain features in type 1 diabetes. Study findings and constraints: The study found fewer insertions and more deletions at VDJ junctions in type 1 diabetes patients. In all four CD4+ subsets, TCRB CDR3 length was significantly, moderately reduced in type 1 diabetes.

CDR3 length: 16 residues. CDR1 and CDR2 (germline): ENHRY, SYGVKD. As every portion of the isolated RNA was reverse transcribed, the sequencing read expressed TCRB transcripts. The table came from immunoSEQ multiplex PCR; TCRdb's copy has only in-frame clones and leaves some out. The sample lists 300,000 to 400,000 clones, 7% to 10% seen once, with roughly 1% in the top ten. The source of this sequence is a man aged 30 to 39 with type 1 diabetes. Sequencing was carried out using central memory CD4+ T cells from blood. The rearrangement links TRBV10-3 to TRBJ2-3; D might be TRBD2 (6 bases). DNA for the CDR3: TGTGCTTCCCAGGAGGGCTCCCACCCTAGCACAGATACGCAGTATTTT. Translating it yields CASQEGSHPSTDTQYF.